This T cell receptor beta chain comes out of a study of OX40 agonist ivuxolimab in advanced cancers. Looking at the study overall: Ivuxolimab, which targeted the costimulatory receptor OX40 (CD134), was an agonistic, fully human IgG2 monoclonal antibody. Prior anti-PD-1, anti-PD-L1 or anti-CTLA-4 therapy was permitted, and checkpoint inhibitors had been received by approximately 39% of dose-escalation patients. Partial responses were achieved by three dose-escalation patients, of whom one had hepatocellular carcinoma and two had cutaneous melanoma. Intravenous ivuxolimab was administered to patients every 2 weeks at six dose levels: 0.01, 0.1, 0.3, 1.5, 3 and 10 mg/kg. The dose-escalation cohort was about 86% male with a mean age of about 65 years, ranging from roughly 23 to 90. Of the roughly 51 patients in dose escalation, about 19 had hepatocellular carcinoma, some 15 had melanoma, 9 had renal cell carcinoma and 9 had head and neck cancer. Peripheral TCRbeta sequencing was intended to test whether TCR sequence diversity was altered and clonal T-cell expansion was caused by ivuxolimab. The monotherapy dose-escalation portion (N = 52 patients) of the phase I ivuxolimab trial is reported in the paper. General conclusions and limits of the study: Low levels of normalized T-cell clonal expansion were also seen in some patients who did not respond. At doses from 0.1 to 3.0 mg/kg, clonal expansion was seen in both CD4+ and CD8+ blood T cells between baseline and week 6. The antigen specificity of the clonally expanded peripheral T cells was not determined. In the 0.1-3.0 mg/kg groups, partial responders were among the patients with the lowest normalized peripheral clonal expansion, particularly in CD8+ T cells. After ivuxolimab, expanded clones were on average more numerous among CD8+ T cells than among CD4+ T cells.

Patients with a history of autoimmune disease or receiving systemic immunosuppression were excluded from the trial. Peripheral blood for TCR sequencing was collected from all dose cohorts at baseline, on cycle 4 day 1, and on cycle 7 day 1. Samples came from an open-label, multicenter, first-in-human phase I dose-escalation trial of ivuxolimab. Adults with locally advanced or metastatic melanoma, renal cell carcinoma, hepatocellular carcinoma or head and neck squamous cell carcinoma were enrolled in the trial. CD4+ and CD8+ T cells were sorted separately from peripheral blood before TCR sequencing. To sequence the TCRbeta CDR3 region, genomic DNA was isolated from the sorted cells. The immunoSEQ Assay was used to sequence the TCRbeta CDR3 regions. TCRdb retrieved this table from immuneACCESS and kept in-frame rearrangements only. Not all clones are present; in checked studies, unresolved V genes account for under half, and no reason is known for the remainder. This sample lists tens of thousands of clones; roughly 90% were detected once. Of the sample, roughly 4.5% is held by the ten largest clones.

As to this clone: Its cognate antigen has yet to be identified. Base qualities are not provided; no much larger clone lies one nucleotide away.

This sequence originates from an adult with an advanced solid tumor such as melanoma, head and neck, liver or kidney cancer. Specimen: CD4+ or CD8+ T cells sorted from blood, collected in a trial of the OX40 agonist ivuxolimab.

The CDR3 in this case is CASSATGASNQPQHF. The DNA is as follows: TGTGCCAGCAGCGCGACAGGGGCCAGCAATCAGCCCCAGCATTTT. Recombination linked TRBV9 to TRBJ1-5; TRBD1 fits 8 bases in the junction. At the junction V is shortened by 3 bases and J by 1 base; bases outside the gene matches: 3. The CDR1 and CDR2 encoded by the germline V gene are SGDLS and YYNGEE. The CDR3 measures 15 amino acids from cysteine to phenylalanine. CDR3 DNA is the only sequence kept; it has 45 bases, read in frame from the first base.